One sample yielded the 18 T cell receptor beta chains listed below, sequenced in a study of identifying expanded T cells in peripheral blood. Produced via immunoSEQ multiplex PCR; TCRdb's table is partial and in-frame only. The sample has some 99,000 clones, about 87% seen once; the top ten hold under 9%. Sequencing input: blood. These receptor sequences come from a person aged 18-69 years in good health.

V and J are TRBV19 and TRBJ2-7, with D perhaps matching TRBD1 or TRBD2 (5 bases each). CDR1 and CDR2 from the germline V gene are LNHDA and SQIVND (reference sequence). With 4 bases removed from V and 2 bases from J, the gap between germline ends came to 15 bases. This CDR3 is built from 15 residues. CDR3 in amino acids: CASSTYGGSPYEQYF. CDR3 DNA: TGTGCCAGTAGTACTTATGGGGGTTCCCCCTACGAGCAGTACTTC.

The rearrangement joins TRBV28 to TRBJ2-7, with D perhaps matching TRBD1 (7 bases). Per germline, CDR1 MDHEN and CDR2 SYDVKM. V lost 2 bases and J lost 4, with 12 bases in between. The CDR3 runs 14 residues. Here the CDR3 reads CASSLGGGEYEQYF. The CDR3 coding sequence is TGTGCCAGCAGTTTAGGAGGGGGCGAGTACGAGCAGTACTTC.

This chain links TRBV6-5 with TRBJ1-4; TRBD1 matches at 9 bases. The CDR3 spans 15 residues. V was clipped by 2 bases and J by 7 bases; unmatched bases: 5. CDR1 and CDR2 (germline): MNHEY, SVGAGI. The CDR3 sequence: CASSYLWGQGEKLFF. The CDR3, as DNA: TGTGCCAGCAGTTACCTCTGGGGACAGGGTGAAAAACTGTTTTTT.

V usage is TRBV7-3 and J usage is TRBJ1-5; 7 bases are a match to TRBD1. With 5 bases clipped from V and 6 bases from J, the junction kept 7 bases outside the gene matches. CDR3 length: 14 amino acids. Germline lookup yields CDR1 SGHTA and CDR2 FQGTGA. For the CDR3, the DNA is TGTGCCAGCAGCATCACAGGGGCGACTCAGCCCCAGCATTTT. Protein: CASSITGATQPQHF.

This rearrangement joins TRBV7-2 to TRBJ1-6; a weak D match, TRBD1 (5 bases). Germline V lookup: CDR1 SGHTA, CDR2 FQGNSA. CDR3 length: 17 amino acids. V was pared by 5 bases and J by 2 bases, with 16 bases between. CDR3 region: CASSQTERDPYNSPLHF. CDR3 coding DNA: TGTGCCAGCAGCCAGACCGAAAGGGACCCCTATAATTCACCCCTCCACTTT.

CDR3 in DNA: TGTGCCAGCAGCTCCACAGGGGGCGGCGAGACCCAGTACTTC. Translating gives CASSSTGGGETQYF. J is TRBJ2-5 and V is TRBV7-9; 9 nucleotides agree with TRBD1. The V segment lost 4 bases and the J segment 5 bases; nucleotides outside the gene matches: 5. Germline V CDR1 and CDR2: SEHNR, FQNEAQ (reference sequence). There are 14 residues in the CDR3. Looking up the rest from reference TRBV7-9 and TRBJ2-5 gives the full variable domain: DTGVSQNPRHKITKRGQNVTFRCDPISEHNRLYWYRQTLGQGPEFLTYFQNEAQLEKSRLLSDRFSAERPKGSFSTLEIQRTEQGDSAMYLCASSSTGGGETQYFGPGTRLLVL.

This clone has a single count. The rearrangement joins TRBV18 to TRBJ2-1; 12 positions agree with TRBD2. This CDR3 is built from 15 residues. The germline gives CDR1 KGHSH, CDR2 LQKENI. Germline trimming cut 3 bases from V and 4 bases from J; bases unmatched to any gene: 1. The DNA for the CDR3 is TGTGCCAGCTCACCGACTAGCGGGGGATACAATGAGCAGTTCTTC. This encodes CASSPTSGGYNEQFF.

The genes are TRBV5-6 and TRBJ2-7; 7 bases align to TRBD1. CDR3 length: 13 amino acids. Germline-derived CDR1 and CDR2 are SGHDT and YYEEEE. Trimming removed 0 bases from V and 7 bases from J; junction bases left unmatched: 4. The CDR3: CASSLVTGDEQYF. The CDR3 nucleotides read TGTGCCAGCAGCTTGGTTACAGGGGATGAGCAGTACTTC. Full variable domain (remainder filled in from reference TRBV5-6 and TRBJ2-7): DAGVTQSPTHLIKTRGQQVTLRCSPKSGHDTVSWYQQALGQGPQFIFQYYEEEERQRGNFPDRFSGHQFPNYSSELNVNALLLGDSALYLCASSLVTGDEQYFGPGTRLTVT.

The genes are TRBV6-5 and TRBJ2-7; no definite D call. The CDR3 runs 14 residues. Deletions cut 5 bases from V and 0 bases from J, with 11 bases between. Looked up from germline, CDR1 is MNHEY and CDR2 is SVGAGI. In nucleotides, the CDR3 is TGTGCCAGCAGTCCTCGCAGGTTCTCCTACGAGCAGTACTTC. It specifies CASSPRRFSYEQYF.

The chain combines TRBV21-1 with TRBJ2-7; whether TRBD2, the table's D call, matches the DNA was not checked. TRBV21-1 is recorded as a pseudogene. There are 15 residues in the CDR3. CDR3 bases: TGTGCCAGCAGCAAAAGGGCGGGGGGCGCCTACGAGCAGTACTTC. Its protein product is CASSKRAGGAYEQYF.

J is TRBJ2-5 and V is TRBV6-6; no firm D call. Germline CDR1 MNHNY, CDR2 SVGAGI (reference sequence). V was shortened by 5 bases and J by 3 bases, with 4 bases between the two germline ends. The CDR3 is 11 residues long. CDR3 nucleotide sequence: TGTGCCAGCAGTACAGAAGAGACCCAGTACTTC. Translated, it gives CASSTEETQYF.

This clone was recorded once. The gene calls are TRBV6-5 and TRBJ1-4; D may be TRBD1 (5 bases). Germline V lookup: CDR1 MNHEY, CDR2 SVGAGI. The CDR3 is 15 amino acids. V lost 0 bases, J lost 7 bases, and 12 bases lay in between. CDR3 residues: CASSYSGRETEKLFF. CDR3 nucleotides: TGTGCCAGCAGTTACTCGGGCAGGGAAACTGAAAAACTGTTTTTT.

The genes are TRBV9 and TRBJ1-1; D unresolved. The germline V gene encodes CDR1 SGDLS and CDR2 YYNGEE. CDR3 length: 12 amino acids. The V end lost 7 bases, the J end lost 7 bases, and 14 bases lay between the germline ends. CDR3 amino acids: CASGSFVGEAFF. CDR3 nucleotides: TGTGCCAGCGGCAGTTTCGTCGGTGAAGCTTTCTTT.

CDR3 amino acids: CASSSPGQGLRNEQFF. The CDR3 nucleotides are TGTGCCAGCAGCTCTCCGGGACAGGGGCTTCGCAATGAGCAGTTCTTC. The chain uses TRBV11-3 and TRBJ2-1, with 10 bases matching TRBD1. The CDR3 consists of 16 residues. The V segment lost 4 bases and the J segment 6 bases; nucleotides outside the gene matches: 9. CDR1 is SGHNT, CDR2 YENEEA, per germline.

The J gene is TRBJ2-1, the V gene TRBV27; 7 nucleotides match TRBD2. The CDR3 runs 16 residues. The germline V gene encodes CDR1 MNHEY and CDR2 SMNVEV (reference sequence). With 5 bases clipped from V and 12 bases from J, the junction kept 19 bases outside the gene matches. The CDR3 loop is CASSPPDRVGRVLQFF. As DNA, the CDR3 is TGTGCCAGCAGTCCCCCCGACAGAGTAGGGAGGGTACTGCAGTTCTTC.

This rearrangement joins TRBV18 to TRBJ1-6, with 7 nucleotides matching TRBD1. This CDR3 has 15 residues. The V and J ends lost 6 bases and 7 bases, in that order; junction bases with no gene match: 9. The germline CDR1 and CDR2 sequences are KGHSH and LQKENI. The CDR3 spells CASSSTTGMNSPLHF. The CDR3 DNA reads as TGTGCCAGCTCCTCGACGACAGGGATGAATTCACCCCTCCACTTT.

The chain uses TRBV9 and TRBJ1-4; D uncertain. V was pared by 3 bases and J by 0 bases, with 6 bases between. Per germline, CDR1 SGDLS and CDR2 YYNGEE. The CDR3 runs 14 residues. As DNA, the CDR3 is TGTGCCAGCAGCGCAGACACAACTAATGAAAAACTGTTTTTT. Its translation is CASSADTTNEKLFF.

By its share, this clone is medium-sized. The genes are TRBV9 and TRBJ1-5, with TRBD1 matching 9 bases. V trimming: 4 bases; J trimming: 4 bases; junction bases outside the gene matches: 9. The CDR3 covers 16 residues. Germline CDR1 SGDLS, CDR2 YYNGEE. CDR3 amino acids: CASSSGTGYGNQPQHF. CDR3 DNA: TGTGCCAGCAGCTCCGGGACAGGGTACGGGAATCAGCCCCAGCATTTT.